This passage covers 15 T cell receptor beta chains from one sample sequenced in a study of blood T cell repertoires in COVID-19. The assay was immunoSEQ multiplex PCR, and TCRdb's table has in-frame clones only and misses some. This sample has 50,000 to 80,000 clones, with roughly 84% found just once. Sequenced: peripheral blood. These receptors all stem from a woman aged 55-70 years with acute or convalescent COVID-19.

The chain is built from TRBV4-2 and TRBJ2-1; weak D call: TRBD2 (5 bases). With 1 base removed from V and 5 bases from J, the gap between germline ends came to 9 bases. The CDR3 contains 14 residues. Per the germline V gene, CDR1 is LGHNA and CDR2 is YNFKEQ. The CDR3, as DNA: TGTGCCAGCAGCCAAGCCCCCGGGGACAATGAGCAGTTCTTC. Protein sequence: CASSQAPGDNEQFF.

The CDR3 DNA reads TGCAGTGCTAGTCCAGGGGCCCCCTACGAGCAGTACTTC. Its protein product is CSASPGAPYEQYF. The gene calls are TRBV20-1 and TRBJ2-7; possibly TRBD1 for D (6 bases). Germline V gene data show CDR1 as DFQATT and CDR2 as SNEGSKA (reference sequence). The ends were cut back, 3 bases at V and 2 bases at J, with 11 bases in the middle. The CDR3 totals 13 residues.

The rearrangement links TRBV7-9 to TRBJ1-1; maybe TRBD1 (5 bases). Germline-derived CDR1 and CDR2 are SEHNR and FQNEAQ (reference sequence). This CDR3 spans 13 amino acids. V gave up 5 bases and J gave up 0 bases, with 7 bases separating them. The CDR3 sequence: CASSRDLNTEAFF. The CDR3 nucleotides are TGTGCCAGCAGCCGGGACTTGAACACTGAAGCTTTCTTT.

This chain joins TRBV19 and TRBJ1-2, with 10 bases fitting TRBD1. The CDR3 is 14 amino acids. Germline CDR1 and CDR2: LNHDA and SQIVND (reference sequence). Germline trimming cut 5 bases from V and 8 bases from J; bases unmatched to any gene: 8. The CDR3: CASSPGQGRMGYTF. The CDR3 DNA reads TGTGCCAGTAGTCCGGGACAGGGGAGAATGGGCTACACCTTC.

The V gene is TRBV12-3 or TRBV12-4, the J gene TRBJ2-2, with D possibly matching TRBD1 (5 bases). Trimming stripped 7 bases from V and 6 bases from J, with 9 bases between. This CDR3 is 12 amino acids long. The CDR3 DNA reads TGTGCCAGCACATGGGGCCCCGGGGAGCTGTTTTTT. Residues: CASTWGPGELFF.

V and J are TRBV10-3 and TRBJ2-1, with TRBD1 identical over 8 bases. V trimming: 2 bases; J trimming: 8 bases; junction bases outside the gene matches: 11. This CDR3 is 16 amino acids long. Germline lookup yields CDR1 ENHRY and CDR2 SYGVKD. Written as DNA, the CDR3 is TGTGCCATCAGTGAGACAATTGGGACAGGTGGGGATGAGCAGTTCTTC. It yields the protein CAISETIGTGGDEQFF.

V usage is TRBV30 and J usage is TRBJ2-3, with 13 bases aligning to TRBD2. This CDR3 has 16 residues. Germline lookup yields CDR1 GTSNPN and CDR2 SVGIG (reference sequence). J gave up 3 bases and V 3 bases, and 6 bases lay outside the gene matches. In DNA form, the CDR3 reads TGTGCCTGGAGCGGACTAGCGGGGGCCAGGACAGATACGCAGTATTTT. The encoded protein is CAWSGLAGARTDTQYF.

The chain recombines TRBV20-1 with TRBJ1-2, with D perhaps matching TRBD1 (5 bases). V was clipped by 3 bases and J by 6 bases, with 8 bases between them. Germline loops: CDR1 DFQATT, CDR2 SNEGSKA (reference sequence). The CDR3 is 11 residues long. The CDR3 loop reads CSASRGDGYTF. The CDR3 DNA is TGCAGTGCTAGTCGGGGGGATGGCTACACCTTC.

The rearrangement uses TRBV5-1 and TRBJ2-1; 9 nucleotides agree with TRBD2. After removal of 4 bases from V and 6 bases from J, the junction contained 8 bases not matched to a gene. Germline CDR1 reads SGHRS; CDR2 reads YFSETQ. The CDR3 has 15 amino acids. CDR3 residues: CASSGVSGGINEQFF. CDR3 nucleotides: TGCGCCAGCAGCGGGGTCAGCGGGGGGATCAATGAGCAGTTCTTC.

CDR3 sequence reads: CASSLVENYGYTF. The CDR3 nucleotides read TGTGCCAGCAGCTTAGTAGAGAACTATGGCTACACCTTC. The chain combines TRBV11-2 with TRBJ1-2; D uncertain. This CDR3 is 13 amino acids long. The germline gives CDR1 SGHAT, CDR2 FQNNGV. V was trimmed by 1 base and J by 2 bases, leaving 5 bases between them. Together with reference TRBV11-2 and TRBJ1-2, the CDR3 gives the full variable domain: EAGVAQSPRYKIIEKRQSVAFWCNPISGHATLYWYQQILGQGPKLLIQFQNNGVVDDSQLPKDRFSAERLKGVDSTLKIQPAKLEDSAVYLCASSLVENYGYTFGSGTRLTVV.

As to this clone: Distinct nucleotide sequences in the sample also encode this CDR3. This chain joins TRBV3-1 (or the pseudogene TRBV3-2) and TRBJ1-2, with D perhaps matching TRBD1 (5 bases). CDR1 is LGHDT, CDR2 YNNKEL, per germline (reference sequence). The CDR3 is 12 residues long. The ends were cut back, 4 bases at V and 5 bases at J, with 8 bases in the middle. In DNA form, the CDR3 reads TGTGCCAGCAGCCCCCAGGGATATGGCTACACCTTC. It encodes CASSPQGYGYTF.

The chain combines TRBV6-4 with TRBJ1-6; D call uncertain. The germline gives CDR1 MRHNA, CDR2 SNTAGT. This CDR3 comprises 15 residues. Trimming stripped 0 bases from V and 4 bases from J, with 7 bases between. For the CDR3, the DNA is TGTGCCAGCAGTGACTCTACGGAGTATAATTCACCCCTCCACTTT. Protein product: CASSDSTEYNSPLHF.

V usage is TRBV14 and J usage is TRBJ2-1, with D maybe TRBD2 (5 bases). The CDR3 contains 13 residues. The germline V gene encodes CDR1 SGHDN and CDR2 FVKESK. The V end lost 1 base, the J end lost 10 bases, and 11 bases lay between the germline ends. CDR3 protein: CASSQGWEKEQFF. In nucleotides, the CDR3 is TGTGCCAGCAGCCAAGGGTGGGAGAAAGAGCAGTTCTTC.

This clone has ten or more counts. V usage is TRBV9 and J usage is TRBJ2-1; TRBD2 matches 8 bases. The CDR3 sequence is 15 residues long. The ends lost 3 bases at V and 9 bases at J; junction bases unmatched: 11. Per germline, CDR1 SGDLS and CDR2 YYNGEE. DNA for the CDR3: TGTGCCAGCAGCGGTAGAGCGGGGGTATCTCCTGAGCAGTTCTTC. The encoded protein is CASSGRAGVSPEQFF. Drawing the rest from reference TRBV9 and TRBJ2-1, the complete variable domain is DSGVTQTPKHLITATGQRVTLRCSPRSGDLSVYWYQQSLDQGLQFLIQYYNGEERAKGNILERFSAQQFPDLHSELNLSSLELGDSALYFCASSGRAGVSPEQFFGPGTRLTVL.

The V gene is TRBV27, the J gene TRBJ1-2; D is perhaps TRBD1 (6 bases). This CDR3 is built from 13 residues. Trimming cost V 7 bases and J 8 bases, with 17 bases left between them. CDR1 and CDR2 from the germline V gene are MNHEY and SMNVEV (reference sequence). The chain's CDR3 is CASNPRGGVGYTF. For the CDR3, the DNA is TGTGCCAGCAACCCCAGGGGAGGGGTAGGCTACACCTTC.